Following are 14 T cell receptor beta chains from one sample sequenced in a study of T-cell reconstitution after alpha-beta-depleted transplantation in children. A library of TCRbeta sequences, prepared with unique molecular identifiers, was generated. TCRdb used MiXCR to reprocess the PCR reads, holding one entry per CDR3 protein. The sample lists 700,000 to 950,000 distinct CDR3 sequences, under 20% seen once, with roughly 4.8% in the top ten. Sequencing used PBMCs, mostly from graft donor cells, obtained 360 days after TCRalphabeta/CD19-depleted stem cell transplant. These receptors originate from a male patient between 5 and 17 years old who had a stem cell transplant for acute lymphoblastic leukemia, so the T cells may come from the graft donor.

This clonotype turned up a few times. This chain connects TRBV19 to TRBJ2-6; tentatively, D is TRBD2 (5 bases). The CDR3 totals 13 residues. From germline, CDR1 is LNHDA and CDR2 SQIVND (reference sequence). V shed 6 bases and J shed 3 bases, with 6 bases lying between them. Here the CDR3 reads CASRRVGANVLTF. CDR3 nucleotides: TGTGCCAGTAGGAGGGTTGGGGCCAACGTCCTGACTTTC.

The rearrangement uses TRBV5-1 and TRBJ2-1, with 12 bases that match TRBD2. Germline assignment: CDR1 SGHRS and CDR2 YFSETQ. The CDR3 is 16 amino acids. V was pared by 0 bases and J by 7 bases, with 5 bases of the junction left unmatched. CDR3 residues: CASSLGPGTSGNEQFF. CDR3 sequence (DNA): TGCGCCAGCAGCTTGGGACCCGGGACTAGCGGGAATGAGCAGTTCTTC.

This clonotype was counted many times. One junction end disagrees with the germline gene, perhaps due to a read error. CDR3 bases: TGCGCCAGCAGCTCGGGACTCTACAATGAGCAGTTCTTC. It specifies CASSSGLYNEQFF. This sequence joins TRBV7-9 and TRBJ2-1; possibly TRBD2 for D (6 bases). The CDR3 runs to 13 residues. CDR1 is SEHNR and CDR2 is FQNEAQ in the germline V gene (reference sequence). Full variable domain (outside the CDR3, taken from reference TRBV7-9 and TRBJ2-1): DTGVSQNPRHKITKRGQNVTFRCDPISEHNRLYWYRQTLGQGPEFLTYFQNEAQLEKSRLLSDRFSAERPKGSFSTLEIQRTEQGDSAMYLCASSSGLYNEQFFGPGTRLTVL.

This clonotype was seen a handful of times. The CDR3 bases are TGCGCCAGCAGCCTGACACGACAACAGGGGGGTTACTACGAGCAGTACTTC. Translating gives CASSLTRQQGGYYEQYF. V and J are TRBV4-1 and TRBJ2-7; 8 bases line up with TRBD1. J gave up 3 bases and V 4 bases, and 14 bases lay outside the gene matches. The germline V gene encodes CDR1 MGHRA and CDR2 YSYEKL. There are 17 residues in the CDR3.

This clonotype was observed many times. The chain uses TRBV20-1 and TRBJ2-5, with D possibly being TRBD1 (5 bases). V gave up 2 bases and J gave up 4 bases, with 11 bases separating them. Germline assignment: CDR1 DFQATT and CDR2 SNEGSKA (reference sequence). The CDR3 length is 13 residues. This CDR3 is CSARPDSRETQYF. DNA of the CDR3: TGCAGTGCTAGACCAGACAGTCGAGAGACCCAGTACTTC.

The chain uses TRBV7-8 and TRBJ2-2, with a weak D call TRBD1 (5 bases). Germline CDR1 is SGHVS and CDR2 is FQNEAQ. Trimming removed 4 bases from V and 7 bases from J, with 19 bases in between. The CDR3 has 16 amino acids. CDR3 protein: CASSSARTLLIGELFF. As DNA, the CDR3 is TGTGCCAGCAGCTCCGCCCGGACACTTTTGATCGGGGAGCTGTTTTTT.

The sample holds a few counts of this clonotype. The V gene is TRBV29-1, the J gene TRBJ2-5; possible D gene TRBD2, 6 bases. The V and J ends lost 6 bases and 5 bases respectively, with 16 bases between them. This CDR3 contains 13 residues. Germline-derived CDR1 and CDR2 are SQVTM and ANQGSEA. Here the CDR3 DNA reads TGCAGCGTCGGGGTGGGGGAGGTGGAGACCCAGTACTTC. Amino acids: CSVGVGEVETQYF.

This clonotype has only a few counts. The chain couples TRBV7-3 to TRBJ2-7; 7 nucleotides line up with TRBD2. This CDR3 is built from 14 residues. Looked up from germline, CDR1 is SGHTA and CDR2 is FQGTGA. V lost 4 bases and J lost 0; bases outside the gene matches: 3. CDR3 region: CASSSRGDSYEQYF. DNA for the CDR3: TGTGCCAGCAGCTCCCGGGGGGACTCCTACGAGCAGTACTTC.

Only a few counts were recorded for this clonotype. The chain employs TRBV3-1 and TRBJ1-2; D is undetermined. Trimming shortened V by 3 bases and J by 0 bases, and 5 bases separated the two germline ends. This CDR3 comprises 13 residues. Germline loops: CDR1 LGHDT, CDR2 YNNKEL (reference sequence). The CDR3 protein is CASSQAPNYGYTF. In nucleotides, the CDR3 is TGTGCCAGCAGCCAGGCCCCTAACTATGGCTACACCTTC.

This clonotype was counted ten times or more. The V call is TRBV5-1, the J call TRBJ2-7; possible D gene TRBD1, 5 bases. V dropped 0 bases and J dropped 2 bases, with 18 bases sitting between them. From germline, CDR1 is SGHRS and CDR2 YFSETQ. This CDR3 is 17 amino acids long. This CDR3 reads CASSLGADSTITYEQYF. The CDR3, as DNA: TGCGCCAGCAGCTTGGGGGCTGACAGTACAATAACCTACGAGCAGTACTTC.

This clonotype was recorded many times. This chain links TRBV12-3 or TRBV12-4 with TRBJ2-7; D might be TRBD2 (6 bases). The V and J ends lost 3 bases and 0 bases respectively, with 9 bases between them. The CDR3 is 14 amino acids. DNA of the CDR3: TGTGCCAGCAGTTTTATCGGGAGCTCCTACGAGCAGTACTTC. This codes for CASSFIGSSYEQYF.

The CDR3 sequence is CASSLWTGDYNEQFF. The CDR3 bases are TGCGCCAGCAGCTTGTGGACAGGCGACTACAATGAGCAGTTCTTC. The chain recombines TRBV5-1 with TRBJ2-1; TRBD1 matches 7 bases. This CDR3 has 15 amino acids. With V trimmed by 1 base and J by 3 bases, 4 bases remained unmatched. Germline-derived CDR1 and CDR2 are SGHRS and YFSETQ. The whole variable domain, filled in from reference TRBV5-1 and TRBJ2-1, reads KAGVTQTPRYLIKTRGQQVTLSCSPISGHRSVSWYQQTPGQGLQFLFEYFSETQRNKGNFPGRFSGRQFSNSRSEMNVSTLELGDSALYLCASSLWTGDYNEQFFGPGTRLTVL.

The V and J genes are TRBV7-3 and TRBJ2-7, with 8 bases matching TRBD1. The germline V gene has CDR1 SGHTA and CDR2 FQGTGA. This CDR3 contains 15 residues. J was trimmed by 8 bases and V by 3 bases; bases with no gene match: 12. The CDR3 loop is CASSLDGTGPGKQYF. CDR3 bases: TGTGCCAGCAGCTTGGACGGGACAGGTCCTGGGAAGCAGTACTTC.

This clonotype showed up just a few times. The chain's CDR3 is CASSLTDRGQPQHF. The DNA for the CDR3 is TGTGCCAGCAGCTTAACGGACAGGGGTCAGCCCCAGCATTTT. The chain is built from TRBV7-6 and TRBJ1-5, with 9 bases that match TRBD1. V shed 2 bases, J shed 6 bases, and the junction held 2 bases outside the gene matches. Germline CDR1 reads SGHVS; CDR2 reads FNYEAQ. The CDR3 contains 14 residues.